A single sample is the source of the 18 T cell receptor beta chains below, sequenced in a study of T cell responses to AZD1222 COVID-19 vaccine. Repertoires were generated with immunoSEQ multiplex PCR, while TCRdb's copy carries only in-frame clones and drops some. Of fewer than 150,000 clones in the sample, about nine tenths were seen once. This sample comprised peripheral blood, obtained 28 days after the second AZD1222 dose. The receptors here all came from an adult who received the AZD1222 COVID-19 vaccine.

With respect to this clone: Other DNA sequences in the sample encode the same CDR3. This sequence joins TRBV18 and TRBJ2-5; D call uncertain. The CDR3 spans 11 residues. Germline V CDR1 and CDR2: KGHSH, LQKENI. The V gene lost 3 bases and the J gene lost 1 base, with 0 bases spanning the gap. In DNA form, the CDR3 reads TGTGCCAGCTCACCCCAAGAGACCCAGTACTTC. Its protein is CASSPQETQYF.

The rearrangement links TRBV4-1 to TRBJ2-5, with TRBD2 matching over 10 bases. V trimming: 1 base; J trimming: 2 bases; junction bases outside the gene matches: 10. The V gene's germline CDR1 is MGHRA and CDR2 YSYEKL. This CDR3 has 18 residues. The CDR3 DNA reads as TGCGCCAGCAGCCAAGGGCCTAGCGGGAGCTCGGGGCAAGAGACCCAGTACTTC. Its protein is CASSQGPSGSSGQETQYF.

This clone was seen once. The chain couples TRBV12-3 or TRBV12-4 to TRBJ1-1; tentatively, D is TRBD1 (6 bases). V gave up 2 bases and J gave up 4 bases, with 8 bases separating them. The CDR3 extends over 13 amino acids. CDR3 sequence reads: CASSLKDSTEAFF. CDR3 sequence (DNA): TGTGCCAGCAGTTTAAAGGACAGCACTGAAGCTTTCTTT.

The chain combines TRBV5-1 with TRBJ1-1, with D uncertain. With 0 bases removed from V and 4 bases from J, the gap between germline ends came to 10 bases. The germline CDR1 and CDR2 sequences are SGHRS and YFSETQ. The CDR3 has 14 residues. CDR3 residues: CASSLEAGSTEAFF. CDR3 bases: TGCGCCAGCAGCTTGGAAGCGGGGTCCACTGAAGCTTTCTTT.

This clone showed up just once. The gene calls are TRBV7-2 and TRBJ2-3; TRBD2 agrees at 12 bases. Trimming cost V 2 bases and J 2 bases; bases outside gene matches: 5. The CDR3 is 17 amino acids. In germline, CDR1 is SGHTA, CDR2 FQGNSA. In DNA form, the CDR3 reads TGTGCCAGCAGCTTATATACTAGCGGGGGGTCCACAGATACGCAGTATTTT. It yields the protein CASSLYTSGGSTDTQYF.

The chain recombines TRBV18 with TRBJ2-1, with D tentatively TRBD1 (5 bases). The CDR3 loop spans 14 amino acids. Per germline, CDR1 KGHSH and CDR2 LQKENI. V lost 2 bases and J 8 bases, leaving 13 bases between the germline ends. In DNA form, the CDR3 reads TGTGCCAGCTCACCAATGGGGCGCGACGATGAGCAGTTCTTC. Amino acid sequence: CASSPMGRDDEQFF. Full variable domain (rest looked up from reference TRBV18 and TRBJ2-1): NAGVMQNPRHLVRRRGQEARLRCSPMKGHSHVYWYRQLPEEGLKFMVYLQKENIIDESGMPKERFSAEFPKEGPSILRIQQVVRGDSAAYFCASSPMGRDDEQFFGPGTRLTVL.

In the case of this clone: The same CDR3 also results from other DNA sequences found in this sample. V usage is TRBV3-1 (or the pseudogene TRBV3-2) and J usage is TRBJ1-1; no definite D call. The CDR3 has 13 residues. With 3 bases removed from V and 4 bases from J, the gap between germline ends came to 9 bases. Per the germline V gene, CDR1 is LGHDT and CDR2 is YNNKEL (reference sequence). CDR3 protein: CASSQGSGTEAFF. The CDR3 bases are TGTGCCAGCAGCCAGGGTTCGGGCACTGAAGCTTTCTTT.

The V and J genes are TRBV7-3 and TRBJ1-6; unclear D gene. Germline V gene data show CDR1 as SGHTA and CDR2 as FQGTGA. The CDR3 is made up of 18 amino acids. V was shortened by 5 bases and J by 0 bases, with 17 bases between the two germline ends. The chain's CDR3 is CASSLKTWVSSYNSPLHF. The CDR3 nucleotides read TGTGCCAGCAGCCTAAAGACCTGGGTAAGCTCCTATAATTCACCCCTCCACTTT.

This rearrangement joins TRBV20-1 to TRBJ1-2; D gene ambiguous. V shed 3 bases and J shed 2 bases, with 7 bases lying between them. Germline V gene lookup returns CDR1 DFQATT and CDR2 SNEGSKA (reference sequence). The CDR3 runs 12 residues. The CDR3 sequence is CSASPRNYGYTF. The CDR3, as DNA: TGCAGTGCTAGTCCGAGGAACTATGGCTACACCTTC.

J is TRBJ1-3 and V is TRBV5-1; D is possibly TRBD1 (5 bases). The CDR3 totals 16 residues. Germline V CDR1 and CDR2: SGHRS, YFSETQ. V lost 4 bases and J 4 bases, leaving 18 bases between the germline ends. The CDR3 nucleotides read TGCGCCAGCAGCACCCGGGACGGCACTGGGGGAAACACCATATATTTT. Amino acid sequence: CASSTRDGTGGNTIYF.

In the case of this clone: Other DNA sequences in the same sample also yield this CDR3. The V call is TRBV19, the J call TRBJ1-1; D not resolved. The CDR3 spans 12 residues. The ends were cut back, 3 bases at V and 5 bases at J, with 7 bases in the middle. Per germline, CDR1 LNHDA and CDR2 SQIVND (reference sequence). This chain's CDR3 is CASSIRGTEAFF. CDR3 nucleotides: TGTGCCAGTAGTATTCGGGGTACTGAAGCTTTCTTT. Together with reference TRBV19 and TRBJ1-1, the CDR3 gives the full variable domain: DGGITQSPKYLFRKEGQNVTLSCEQNLNHDAMYWYRQDPGQGLRLIYYSQIVNDFQKGDIAEGYSVSREKKESFPLTVTSAQKNPTAFYLCASSIRGTEAFFGQGTRLTVV.

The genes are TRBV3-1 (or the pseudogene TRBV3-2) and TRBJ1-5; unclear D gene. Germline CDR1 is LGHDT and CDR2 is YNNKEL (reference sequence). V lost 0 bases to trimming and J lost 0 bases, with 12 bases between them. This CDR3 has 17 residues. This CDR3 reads CASSQEVVSNSNQPQHF. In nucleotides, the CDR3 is TGTGCCAGCAGCCAAGAGGTAGTTTCGAATAGCAATCAGCCCCAGCATTTT.

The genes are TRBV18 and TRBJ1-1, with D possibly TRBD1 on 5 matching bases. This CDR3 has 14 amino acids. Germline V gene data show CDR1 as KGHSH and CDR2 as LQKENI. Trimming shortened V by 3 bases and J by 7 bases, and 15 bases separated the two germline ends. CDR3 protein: CASSPPPGGREAFF. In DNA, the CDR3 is TGTGCCAGCTCACCTCCCCCCGGGGGTCGTGAAGCTTTCTTT.

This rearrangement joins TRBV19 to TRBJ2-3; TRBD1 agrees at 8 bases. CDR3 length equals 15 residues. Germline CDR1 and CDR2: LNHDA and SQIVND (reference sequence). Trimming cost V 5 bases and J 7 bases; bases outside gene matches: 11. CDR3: CASSFSGTGVYTQYF. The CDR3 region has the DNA TGTGCCAGTAGTTTCTCCGGGACAGGCGTCTATACGCAGTATTTT.

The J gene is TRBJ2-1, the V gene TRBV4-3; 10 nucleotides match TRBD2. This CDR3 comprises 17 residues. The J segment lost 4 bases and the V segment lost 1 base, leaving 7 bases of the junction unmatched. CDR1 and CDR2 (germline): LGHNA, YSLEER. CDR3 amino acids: CASSQASGGAVYNEQFF. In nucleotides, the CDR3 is TGCGCCAGCAGCCAAGCGAGCGGGGGGGCCGTTTACAATGAGCAGTTCTTC.

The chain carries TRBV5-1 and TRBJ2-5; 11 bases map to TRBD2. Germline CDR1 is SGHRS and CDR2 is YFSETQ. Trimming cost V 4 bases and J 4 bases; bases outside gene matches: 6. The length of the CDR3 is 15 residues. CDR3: CASSLLAGGGETQYF. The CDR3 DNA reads TGCGCCAGCAGCCTTCTAGCGGGGGGTGGAGAGACCCAGTACTTC.

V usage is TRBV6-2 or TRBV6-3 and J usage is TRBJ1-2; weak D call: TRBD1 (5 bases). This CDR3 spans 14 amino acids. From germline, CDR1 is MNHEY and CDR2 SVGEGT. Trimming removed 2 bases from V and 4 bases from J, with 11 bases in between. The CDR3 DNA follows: TGTGCCAGCAGTTACCCAGGGACGGGCTATGGCTACACCTTC. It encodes CASSYPGTGYGYTF.

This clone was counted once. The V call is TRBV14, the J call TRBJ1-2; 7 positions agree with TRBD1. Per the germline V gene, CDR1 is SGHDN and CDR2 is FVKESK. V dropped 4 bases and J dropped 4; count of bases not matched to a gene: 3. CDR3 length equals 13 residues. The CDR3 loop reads CASSPGQFYGYTF. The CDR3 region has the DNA TGTGCCAGCAGCCCGGGACAGTTCTATGGCTACACCTTC.